The clone carrying this T cell receptor (beta chain) was seen more than once but under ten times. The antigen remains undetermined. In the PCR, 60 Vbeta and 13 Jbeta primers were used. TCRdb's copy holds only in-frame clones and misses some; the assay was immunoSEQ multiplex PCR. Among approximately 210,000 clones listed, 80% were seen once. These data belong to a study of cytomegalovirus exposure and HLA in healthy donors. Study-wide findings and caveats: An ancestry cluster, one associated with Asian ancestry, reportedly showed fewer N-insertions than the 666-donor mean in a later analysis. It was taken for granted in presence/absence analyses that sequencing depth across donors was roughly uniform.

The V and J ends lost 4 bases and 6 bases respectively, with 18 bases between them. The CDR3 is 15 amino acids. Germline CDR1 SGDLS, CDR2 YYNGEE. Material: PBMCs. The receptor was derived from a woman in her 40s in good health and CMV-seronegative. This chain links TRBV9 with TRBJ2-3; D possibly corresponds to TRBD2 (7 bases). The CDR3: CASSPRGGPADTQYF. In DNA form, the CDR3 reads TGTGCCAGCAGCCCGAGGGGGGGCCCGGCGGATACGCAGTATTTT.